This T cell receptor (beta chain) is drawn from a study of blood T cell repertoires in COVID-19. Study background: Samples of COVID-19 (acute and convalescent) were obtained from the United States, Italy and Spain. PBMCs, B-cell-depleted T cells, or T cells were the source of the cDNA or gDNA that made up the material.

As originally analysed: Amplification of reference gene primers provided the estimated nucleated cell counts. Generated by immunoSEQ multiplex PCR, the TCRdb table keeps only in-frame clones and is missing some. The V and J calls and clone size come from that table; D and trimming were worked out from the DNA. The repertoire has 310,000 or so clones, 65% to 85% of them found once; the top ten carry 0.95% to 1.5%. Looked up from germline, CDR1 is SGHTS and CDR2 is YDEGEE. Deletions cut 1 base from V and 7 bases from J, with 8 bases between. The CDR3 extends over 12 amino acids. The sequencing input was peripheral blood. The chain combines TRBV5-8 with TRBJ1-1; no clear D. This receptor was taken from a woman aged 50 to 60 with acute or convalescent COVID-19. The CDR3 DNA is TGTGCCAGCAGCTTGAGAGCGAGTGAAGCTTTCTTT. Translated, it gives CASSLRASEAFF.